Listed below are T cell receptor beta chains from one sample, sequenced in a study of CD8 T cells in ankylosing spondylitis. TCRdb processed the 5' RACE reads anew with MiXCR; each CDR3 protein has one entry. This table has around 160,000 distinct CDR3 sequences, around a tenth appearing once. The sequenced sample was blood, either unsorted or a sorted T cell fraction (not recorded which). The receptors originated from a male donor with ankylosing spondylitis or in good health (not recorded which). Each CDR3 is given with its conserved first and last residue. A D gene is named only where the DNA matches it firmly. Size tells how often a clone was seen (once, few, many) or the class of an expanded clone, and some rows leave it out.

J,D,size,V,CDR3,DNA
TRBJ2-3,TRBD1,.,TRBV5-1,CAGSATGSLVDTQYF,TGCGCCGGCAGCGCGACAGGGTCTCTTGTGGATACGCAGTATTTT
TRBJ2-1,TRBD2,many,TRBV9,CASRGSHNEQFF,TGTGCCTCGCGGGGGAGCCACAATGAGCAGTTCTTC
TRBJ1-2,TRBD1,.,TRBV3-1,CASSQDTGQGRGYTF,TGTGCCAGCAGCCAAGATACGGGACAGGGGCGCGGCTACACCTTC
TRBJ2-1,TRBD2,many,TRBV6-4,CASSVAGGRNEQFF,TGTGCCAGCAGTGTAGCGGGAGGACGGAATGAGCAGTTCTTC
TRBJ1-4,.,few,TRBV7-2,CASQGSTNEKLFF,TGTGCCAGCCAAGGCTCAACTAATGAAAAACTGTTTTTT
TRBJ2-2,TRBD1,.,TRBV19,CASSLWTGSVTGELFF,TGTGCCAGTAGTCTTTGGACAGGGAGCGTAACCGGGGAGCTGTTTTTT
TRBJ2-7,.,many,TRBV4-3,CASSQDGSDKIYEQYF,TGCGCCAGCAGCCAAGATGGTTCGGACAAAATCTACGAGCAGTACTTC
TRBJ2-7,.,many,TRBV6-5,CASSYSRQGGDEQYF,TGTGCCAGCAGTTACTCCAGACAGGGCGGGGACGAGCAGTACTTC
TRBJ2-3,.,many,TRBV29-1,CSVEDLTDTQYF,TGCAGCGTTGAAGACCTCACAGATACGCAGTATTTT
TRBJ2-1,TRBD1,many,TRBV20-1,CSADTGTAYNEQFF,TGCAGTGCAGATACCGGGACAGCCTACAATGAGCAGTTCTTC
TRBJ2-7,.,many,TRBV5-1,CASSLDERGFTLGGYEQYF,TGCGCCAGCAGCTTGGATGAGAGGGGGTTTACCCTAGGCGGATACGAGCAGTACTTC
TRBJ2-1,.,few,TRBV5-5,CASSLRRENNEQFF,TGTGCCAGCAGCTTGCGGCGGGAAAACAATGAGCAGTTCTTC
TRBJ2-7,TRBD1,.,TRBV7-6,CASSFGQGFEQYF,TGTGCCAGCAGCTTCGGACAGGGCTTCGAGCAGTACTTC
TRBJ1-2,.,many,TRBV20-1,CSARVREGTYGYTF,TGCAGTGCCAGGGTCCGGGAGGGGACTTATGGCTACACCTTC
TRBJ2-3,.,few,TRBV7-2,CASSLSHSNTDTQYF,TGTGCCAGCAGCTTATCGCACAGTAACACAGATACGCAGTATTTT